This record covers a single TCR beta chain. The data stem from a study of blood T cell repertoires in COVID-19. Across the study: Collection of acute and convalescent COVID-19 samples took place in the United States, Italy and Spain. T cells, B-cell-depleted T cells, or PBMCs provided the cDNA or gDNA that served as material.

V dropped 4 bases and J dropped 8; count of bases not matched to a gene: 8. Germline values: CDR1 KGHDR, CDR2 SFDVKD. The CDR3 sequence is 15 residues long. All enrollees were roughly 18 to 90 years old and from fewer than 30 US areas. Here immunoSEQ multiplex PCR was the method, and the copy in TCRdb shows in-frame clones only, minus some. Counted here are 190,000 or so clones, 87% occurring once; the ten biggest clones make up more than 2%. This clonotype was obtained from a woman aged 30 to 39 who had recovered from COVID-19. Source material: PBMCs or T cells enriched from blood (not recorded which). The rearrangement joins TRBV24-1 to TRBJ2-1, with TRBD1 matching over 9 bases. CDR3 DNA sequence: TGTGCCACCAGTGACCCCGGGACAGGGTTACATGAGCAGTTCTTC. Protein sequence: CATSDPGTGLHEQFF.